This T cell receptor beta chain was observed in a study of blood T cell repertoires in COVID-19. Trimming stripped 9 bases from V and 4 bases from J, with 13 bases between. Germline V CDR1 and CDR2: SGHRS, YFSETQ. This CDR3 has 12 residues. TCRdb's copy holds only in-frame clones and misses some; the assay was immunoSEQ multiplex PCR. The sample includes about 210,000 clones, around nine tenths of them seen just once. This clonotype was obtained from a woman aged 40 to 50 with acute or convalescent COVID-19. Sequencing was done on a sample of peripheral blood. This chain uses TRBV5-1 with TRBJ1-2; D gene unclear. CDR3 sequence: CANGPGGYGYTF. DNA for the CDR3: TGCGCCAACGGTCCGGGTGGCTATGGCTACACCTTC.